This T cell receptor beta chain came from a study of T cells after yellow fever vaccination. Unmatched junction bases numbered 6, after V lost 0 bases and J lost 0 bases. Germline V CDR1 and CDR2: SGHTA, FQGTGA. The CDR3 loop spans 18 amino acids. TCRdb analysed the 5' RACE reads with MiXCR anew, one entry per CDR3 protein. The sample lists some 600,000 distinct CDR3 sequences; 17% were seen once. This clonotype was recorded a few times. The source of this sequence is a man aged 18 to 29 who received the YFV17D yellow fever vaccine. The chain joins TRBV7-3 to TRBJ2-1; 9 nucleotides line up with TRBD2. The material sequenced was PBMCs, taken less than 6 days after the first yellow fever vaccination. CDR3 nucleotide sequence: TGTGCCAGCAGCTTAACGGCGGGGGGGGCTAGCTCCTACAATGAGCAGTTCTTC. Translation: CASSLTAGGASSYNEQFF.